This T cell receptor (beta chain) is from a study of blood T cell repertoires in COVID-19. Study-level information: The cDNA or gDNA used as material had been derived from T cells, B-cell-depleted T cells, or PBMCs.

Germline V lookup: CDR1 MDHEN, CDR2 SYDVKM. The CDR3 extends over 14 amino acids. Trimming at V came to 6 bases and at J to 6 bases, leaving 9 bases not matched to a gene. The repertoire was sequenced with immunoSEQ multiplex PCR; TCRdb's copy has only in-frame clones and lacks some. The table records about 370,000 clones, around 90% of them present only once. V and J are TRBV28 and TRBJ2-5; 8 bases are a match to TRBD2. The sequence was obtained from a woman aged 30 to 39 with COVID-19, enrolled during active disease. Sequenced material: peripheral blood. CDR3 protein: CASSPGGGRKTQYF. The DNA for the CDR3 is TGTGCCAGCAGCCCCGGGGGGGGCAGAAAGACCCAGTACTTC.